This is a list of T cell receptor beta chains from one sample in a study of blood T cell repertoires in COVID-19. Some clones are missing from TCRdb's copy, which holds only in-frame ones; the method was immunoSEQ multiplex PCR. The sample includes around 450,000 clones, nearly 90% seen only once; the top ten take over 1.5%. The sample taken for sequencing was PBMCs or T cells enriched from blood (not recorded which). All receptors come from a woman under 30 with acute COVID-19. CDR3s include the opening cysteine and the closing phenylalanine or tryptophan. D genes are given only for firm matches. Some rows have no size entry. The others give once, few or many, or a class for an expanded clone.

CDR3 DNA: TGTGCTAGCGCTCGGCAGGGGCGCTACGAGCAGTACTTC
CDR3 protein: CASARQGRYEQYF
J gene: TRBJ2-7
V gene: TRBV12-5
clone size: NA
D gene: NA

CDR3 DNA: TGTGCCAGCAGTCCCGGGACAGGGGAGTCCTATGGCTACACCTTC
CDR3 protein: CASSPGTGESYGYTF
J gene: TRBJ1-2
V gene: TRBV6-5
clone size: NA
D gene: TRBD1

CDR3 DNA: TGTGCCATCAGTGAGTCGAGGGACACAGATACGCAGTATTTT
CDR3 protein: CAISESRDTDTQYF
J gene: TRBJ2-3
V gene: TRBV10-3
clone size: once
D gene: NA

CDR3 DNA: TGCGCCAGCAGGCTAGCGGGGTCCGACTACGAGCAGTACTTC
CDR3 protein: CASRLAGSDYEQYF
J gene: TRBJ2-7
V gene: TRBV5-1
clone size: NA
D gene: TRBD2

CDR3 DNA: TGCGCCAGCACTCTTTTAGACCGGGACAGGGGATTAAGTGAAAAACTGTTTTTT
CDR3 protein: CASTLLDRDRGLSEKLFF
J gene: TRBJ1-4
V gene: TRBV23-1
clone size: NA
D gene: TRBD1

CDR3 DNA: TGTGCCAGCAGCAAAAATCAGGGAAATGAAAAACTGTTTTTT
CDR3 protein: CASSKNQGNEKLFF
J gene: TRBJ1-4
V gene: TRBV28
clone size: NA
D gene: NA

CDR3 DNA: TGTGCCAGCAGCCAAGGGGCCTATATCTACGAGCAGTACTTC
CDR3 protein: CASSQGAYIYEQYF
J gene: TRBJ2-7
V gene: TRBV14
clone size: NA
D gene: NA

CDR3 DNA: TGTGCCAGCAGCTTGGGGGGCATTGTCATTGGCCGGGCTTTCTTT
CDR3 protein: CASSLGGIVIGRAFF
J gene: TRBJ1-1
V gene: TRBV5-5
clone size: once
D gene: NA

CDR3 DNA: TGCGCCAGCAGCCAAGGTCTAGCGGGTCAATACGAGCAGTACTTC
CDR3 protein: CASSQGLAGQYEQYF
J gene: TRBJ2-7
V gene: TRBV4-3
clone size: NA
D gene: TRBD2

CDR3 DNA: TGTGCCTGGAGGTTTAGCGGGGTGTACGAGCAGTTCTTC
CDR3 protein: CAWRFSGVYEQFF
J gene: TRBJ2-1
V gene: TRBV30
clone size: NA
D gene: TRBD2

CDR3 DNA: TGTGCCAGCCTATCTCCTGGGCAGTTCGGTAATTCACCCCTCCACTTT
CDR3 protein: CASLSPGQFGNSPLHF
J gene: TRBJ1-6
V gene: TRBV6-6
clone size: NA
D gene: NA

CDR3 DNA: TGTGCCAGCAGCGAGCTTTACAGGGGTATCAGCGGGGAGCTGTTTTTT
CDR3 protein: CASSELYRGISGELFF
J gene: TRBJ2-2
V gene: TRBV21-1
clone size: NA
D gene: NA

CDR3 DNA: TGCGCCAGCACCTTCGACGGGTCGCGGGATTATGGCTACACCTTC
CDR3 protein: CASTFDGSRDYGYTF
J gene: TRBJ1-2
V gene: TRBV4-1
clone size: NA
D gene: NA

CDR3 DNA: TGTGCCAGCAGTGAAGACATCTCTGGGGCCAACGTCCTGACTTTC
CDR3 protein: CASSEDISGANVLTF
J gene: TRBJ2-6
V gene: TRBV6-1
clone size: NA
D gene: NA

CDR3 DNA: TGTGCCGCCCGCGAGGAAAGCACCTACGAGCAGTACTTC
CDR3 protein: CAAREESTYEQYF
J gene: TRBJ2-7
V gene: TRBV11-2
clone size: NA
D gene: NA

CDR3 DNA: TGTGCCAGCAGCTTACGTGGACATACAGTATGGGAGACCCAGTACTTC
CDR3 protein: CASSLRGHTVWETQYF
J gene: TRBJ2-5
V gene: TRBV5-6
clone size: NA
D gene: NA

CDR3 DNA: TGTGCCTGGAGTGTCGAAGAGGCGAGCAGGCAGTTCTTC
CDR3 protein: CAWSVEEASRQFF
J gene: TRBJ2-1
V gene: TRBV30
clone size: NA
D gene: NA

CDR3 DNA: TGCGCCAGCAGCCAGGACACTGAAGCTTTCTTT
CDR3 protein: CASSQDTEAFF
J gene: TRBJ1-1
V gene: TRBV5-1
clone size: once
D gene: NA

CDR3 DNA: TGTGCCAGCAGTGCGGGCCAGGGGATCTATGGCTACACCTTC
CDR3 protein: CASSAGQGIYGYTF
J gene: TRBJ1-2
V gene: TRBV2
clone size: NA
D gene: NA

CDR3 DNA: TGTGCCAGCTCGCCGACCGTAGCGAGCGACTACAATGAGCAGTTCTTC
CDR3 protein: CASSPTVASDYNEQFF
J gene: TRBJ2-1
V gene: TRBV18
clone size: NA
D gene: NA

CDR3 DNA: TGTGCCAGCAGCCAAACAGGGTCCTCCTATAATTCACCCCTCCACTTT
CDR3 protein: CASSQTGSSYNSPLHF
J gene: TRBJ1-6
V gene: TRBV3-1/TRBV3-2
clone size: NA
D gene: NA

CDR3 DNA: TGTGCCAGCAGCCAAGACGGCCTAGGTGAAGATACGCAGTATTTT
CDR3 protein: CASSQDGLGEDTQYF
J gene: TRBJ2-3
V gene: TRBV14
clone size: NA
D gene: NA

CDR3 DNA: TGTGCCAGCAGTGGAACTAGCTCCTACGAGCAGTACTTC
CDR3 protein: CASSGTSSYEQYF
J gene: TRBJ2-7
V gene: TRBV25-1
clone size: NA
D gene: NA

CDR3 DNA: TGTGCCAGCAGTGCCGAGCCGACAGGGACAGATACGCAGTATTTT
CDR3 protein: CASSAEPTGTDTQYF
J gene: TRBJ2-3
V gene: TRBV6-4
clone size: NA
D gene: TRBD1

CDR3 DNA: TGTGCCTGGAGTCAGGGTGTGGGGCGAACTGAAGCTTTCTTT
CDR3 protein: CAWSQGVGRTEAFF
J gene: TRBJ1-1
V gene: TRBV30
clone size: NA
D gene: NA

CDR3 DNA: TGTGCCAGCAGTCAGGCGGGACAGTTGAACACTGAAGCTTTCTTT
CDR3 protein: CASSQAGQLNTEAFF
J gene: TRBJ1-1
V gene: TRBV2
clone size: NA
D gene: TRBD1

CDR3 DNA: TGTGCCAGCAGCCAACCGGGACAGTCCCCCAGGGAGCTGTTTTTT
CDR3 protein: CASSQPGQSPRELFF
J gene: TRBJ2-2
V gene: TRBV3-1/TRBV3-2
clone size: NA
D gene: TRBD1

CDR3 DNA: TGTGCCTGGCAGAGACACCGCAATCAGCCCCAGCATTTT
CDR3 protein: CAWQRHRNQPQHF
J gene: TRBJ1-5
V gene: TRBV30
clone size: NA
D gene: NA

CDR3 DNA: TGTGCCAGCAGCTTAGTCCCCGGGGGGGCCTTGGGAGATACGCAGTATTTT
CDR3 protein: CASSLVPGGALGDTQYF
J gene: TRBJ2-3
V gene: TRBV7-3
clone size: NA
D gene: TRBD2

CDR3 DNA: TGTGCCAGCAGATTTCCGGGACAGGGGGCCTACGAGCAGTACTTC
CDR3 protein: CASRFPGQGAYEQYF
J gene: TRBJ2-7
V gene: TRBV11-2
clone size: NA
D gene: TRBD1

CDR3 DNA: TGTGCCAGCAGTGCGGGACATGGTATTGAGCCCCAGCATTTT
CDR3 protein: CASSAGHGIEPQHF
J gene: TRBJ1-5
V gene: TRBV2
clone size: NA
D gene: NA

CDR3 DNA: TGTGCCAGCAGCCCGGGGGGGGAGCCCCAGCATTTT
CDR3 protein: CASSPGGEPQHF
J gene: TRBJ1-5
V gene: TRBV7-8
clone size: NA
D gene: NA

CDR3 DNA: TGCGCCAGCAGCACTACCGGGACAGGGGCTCGTGAAGCTTTCTTT
CDR3 protein: CASSTTGTGAREAFF
J gene: TRBJ1-1
V gene: TRBV5-1
clone size: NA
D gene: TRBD1

CDR3 DNA: TGCAGCGTGCCCCAGGGGGGTGGCTACACCTTC
CDR3 protein: CSVPQGGGYTF
J gene: TRBJ1-2
V gene: TRBV29-1
clone size: NA
D gene: TRBD1

CDR3 DNA: TGTGCCAGCAGCCCCTTCGTGCTAGCGGGAGATAGGACCGGGGAGCTGTTTTTT
CDR3 protein: CASSPFVLAGDRTGELFF
J gene: TRBJ2-2
V gene: TRBV11-3
clone size: NA
D gene: TRBD2

CDR3 DNA: TGTGCCTGGAAACGGGGTGCTGGAAACACCATATATTTT
CDR3 protein: CAWKRGAGNTIYF
J gene: TRBJ1-3
V gene: TRBV30
clone size: NA
D gene: NA

CDR3 DNA: TGTGCCAGCGGACCCGTCAGTCCGCGGGGGGCTTACAATGAGCAGTTCTTC
CDR3 protein: CASGPVSPRGAYNEQFF
J gene: TRBJ2-1
V gene: TRBV9
clone size: NA
D gene: TRBD2

CDR3 DNA: TGTGCCAGTACCGACAGGAGGACTTGGGAAAAACTGTTTTTT
CDR3 protein: CASTDRRTWEKLFF
J gene: TRBJ1-4
V gene: TRBV19
clone size: NA
D gene: NA

CDR3 DNA: TGCAGCGTTTTGTGGGACAGGGCTTCACCCCTCCACTTT
CDR3 protein: CSVLWDRASPLHF
J gene: TRBJ1-6
V gene: TRBV29-1
clone size: few
D gene: TRBD1

CDR3 DNA: TGTGCCAGCAGCGGGACTAGATCCCAAGAGACCCAGTACTTC
CDR3 protein: CASSGTRSQETQYF
J gene: TRBJ2-5
V gene: TRBV9
clone size: NA
D gene: TRBD2

CDR3 DNA: TGTGCCTCAACCAGACTAGCGGGAGGGGGAGAGCAGTACTTC
CDR3 protein: CASTRLAGGGEQYF
J gene: TRBJ2-7
V gene: TRBV30
clone size: NA
D gene: TRBD2

CDR3 DNA: TGCGCCAGCGGGAGTTACGAGCAGTACTTC
CDR3 protein: CASGSYEQYF
J gene: TRBJ2-7
V gene: TRBV10-2
clone size: NA
D gene: NA

CDR3 DNA: TGTGCCAGCAGTTACTATGAGGACAGGGAGAATGAAGCTTTCTTT
CDR3 protein: CASSYYEDRENEAFF
J gene: TRBJ1-1
V gene: TRBV6-5
clone size: NA
D gene: TRBD1

CDR3 DNA: TGCGCCAGCAGCTCACAGGGTTTAGAGTATGGCTACACCTTC
CDR3 protein: CASSSQGLEYGYTF
J gene: TRBJ1-2
V gene: TRBV5-1
clone size: NA
D gene: NA

CDR3 DNA: TGTGCCAGCAGCGGAAACCGGGACAGTATCTCCTACGAGCAGTACTTC
CDR3 protein: CASSGNRDSISYEQYF
J gene: TRBJ2-7
V gene: TRBV6-6
clone size: NA
D gene: TRBD1

CDR3 DNA: TGTGCCACCAGCAGAGATCGGGACGAGCAGTACTTC
CDR3 protein: CATSRDRDEQYF
J gene: TRBJ2-7
V gene: TRBV15
clone size: NA
D gene: NA

CDR3 DNA: TGCGCCAGCAGCTTCGGGGCGGGGGTCTCCCTCTACGAGCAGTACTTC
CDR3 protein: CASSFGAGVSLYEQYF
J gene: TRBJ2-7
V gene: TRBV5-1
clone size: once
D gene: TRBD2

CDR3 DNA: TGTGCCAGTAGCAAAGGGACAACAACTAATGAAAAACTGTTTTTT
CDR3 protein: CASSKGTTTNEKLFF
J gene: TRBJ1-4
V gene: TRBV19
clone size: NA
D gene: NA

CDR3 DNA: TGTGCCAGCAGCCACCTAGCGGGGCAAGAGACCCAGTACTTC
CDR3 protein: CASSHLAGQETQYF
J gene: TRBJ2-5
V gene: TRBV3-1/TRBV3-2
clone size: NA
D gene: TRBD2